The rows below give T cell receptor beta chains drawn from one sample of a study of CD4 T cells in relation to SARS-CoV-2 and coronaviruses. Generated by immunoSEQ multiplex PCR, the TCRdb table keeps only in-frame clones and is missing some. The table includes 50,000 to 70,000 clones, 87% detected once. The sequenced sample consisted of memory CD4+ T cells from PBMCs. These TCRs come from a human donor in good health. Each CDR3 is given with its conserved first and last residue. The D gene is left open where the match is weak. The size of a clone is reported for some rows only, either as once, few or many, or as a class for expanded clones.

size: NA; V: TRBV5-5; J: TRBJ2-4; D: NA; CDR3: CASSTRQPNIQYF; DNA: TGTGCCAGCAGCACCCGACAGCCAAACATTCAGTACTTC
size: NA; V: TRBV30; J: TRBJ1-1; D: NA; CDR3: CAWNLGSSLIGAFF; DNA: TGTGCCTGGAATTTGGGCAGCTCCCTAATAGGAGCTTTCTTT
size: NA; V: TRBV29-1; J: TRBJ1-1; D: NA; CDR3: CSVEEGWGGETEAFF; DNA: TGCAGCGTTGAAGAAGGATGGGGAGGGGAGACTGAAGCTTTCTTT
size: NA; V: TRBV5-1; J: TRBJ2-7; D: NA; CDR3: CASSLQGREQYF; DNA: TGCGCCAGCAGCTTGCAGGGAAGGGAGCAGTACTTC
size: NA; V: TRBV18; J: TRBJ1-1; D: TRBD1; CDR3: CASSPTGGNTEAFF; DNA: TGTGCCAGCTCACCAACAGGGGGGAACACTGAAGCTTTCTTT
size: NA; V: TRBV18; J: TRBJ1-1; D: NA; CDR3: CASSPPRTEAFF; DNA: TGTGCCAGCTCCCCTCCACGAACTGAAGCTTTCTTT
size: NA; V: TRBV30; J: TRBJ1-4; D: NA; CDR3: CAWTISTSHEKLFF; DNA: TGTGCCTGGACCATTTCGACCTCCCATGAAAAACTGTTTTTT
size: NA; V: TRBV20-1; J: TRBJ1-5; D: NA; CDR3: CSASFYNQPQHF; DNA: TGCAGTGCTAGTTTCTATAATCAGCCCCAGCATTTT
size: once; V: TRBV2; J: TRBJ2-1; D: TRBD2; CDR3: CASKRETYNEQFF; DNA: TGTGCCAGCAAGCGGGAGACCTACAATGAGCAGTTCTTC
size: NA; V: TRBV6-5; J: TRBJ1-1; D: TRBD1; CDR3: CASSQDRRRAFF; DNA: TGTGCCAGCAGTCAGGACAGGAGAAGGGCTTTCTTT
size: NA; V: TRBV28; J: TRBJ1-2; D: TRBD1; CDR3: CASSFQGDYTF; DNA: TGTGCCAGCAGTTTCCAGGGGGACTACACCTTC
size: NA; V: TRBV28; J: TRBJ1-2; D: TRBD1; CDR3: CASRTGGGGYTF; DNA: TGTGCCAGCAGAACAGGGGGCGGGGGCTACACCTTC
size: NA; V: TRBV6-1; J: TRBJ1-2; D: TRBD1; CDR3: CASSASGDRGRIYGYTF; DNA: TGTGCCAGCAGTGCGTCCGGGGACAGGGGGCGCATCTATGGCTACACCTTC
size: NA; V: TRBV2; J: TRBJ2-2; D: TRBD1; CDR3: CASSPPGGGLFF; DNA: TGTGCCAGCAGCCCACCAGGGGGTGGGCTGTTTTTT
size: NA; V: TRBV5-4; J: TRBJ1-3; D: NA; CDR3: CASSLRGSGNTIYF; DNA: TGTGCCAGCAGCTTGAGAGGTTCTGGAAACACCATATATTTT
size: NA; V: TRBV13; J: TRBJ2-3; D: NA; CDR3: CASSFSGSTDTQYF; DNA: TGTGCCAGCAGCTTTAGCGGCAGCACAGATACGCAGTATTTT